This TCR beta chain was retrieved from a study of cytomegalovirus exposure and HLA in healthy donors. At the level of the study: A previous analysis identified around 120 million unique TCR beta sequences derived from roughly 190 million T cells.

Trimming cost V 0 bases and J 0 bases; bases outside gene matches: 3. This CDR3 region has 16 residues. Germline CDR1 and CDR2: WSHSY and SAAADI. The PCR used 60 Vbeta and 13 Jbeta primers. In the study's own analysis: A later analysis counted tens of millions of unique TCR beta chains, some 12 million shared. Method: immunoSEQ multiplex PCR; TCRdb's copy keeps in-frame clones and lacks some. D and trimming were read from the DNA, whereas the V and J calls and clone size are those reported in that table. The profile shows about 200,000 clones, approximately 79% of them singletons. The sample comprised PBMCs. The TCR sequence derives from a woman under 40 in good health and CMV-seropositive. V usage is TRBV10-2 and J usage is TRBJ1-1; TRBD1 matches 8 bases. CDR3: CASSESAGQVNTEAFF. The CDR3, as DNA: TGCGCCAGCAGTGAGTCTGCGGGACAGGTGAACACTGAAGCTTTCTTT.